The table lists the clone carrying this T cell receptor beta chain with a few counts. Before being deemed recovered, Cohort 3 donors had two negative PCRs, clearance, or symptom resolution. In the authors' methods: Amplified reference gene primers provided the basis for estimating nucleated cell counts. Profiled with immunoSEQ multiplex PCR; TCRdb holds only in-frame clones, not every one. The V and J calls and clone size come from that table; D and trimming were worked out from the DNA. The sample carries roughly 220,000 clones, about 80% recorded once. Germline CDR1 and CDR2: SGDLS and YYNGEE. V lost 4 bases and J 0 bases, leaving 23 bases between the germline ends. The CDR3 is 19 amino acids. The entry originates in a study of blood T cell repertoires in COVID-19. Across the study: Sites in the United States, Italy and Spain provided acute and convalescent COVID-19 samples. T cells, B-cell-depleted T cells, or PBMCs supplied cDNA or gDNA.

Specimen: PBMCs or T cells enriched from blood (not recorded which). V is TRBV9 and J is TRBJ2-1, with a weak D call TRBD2 (5 bases). The sequence came from a man in his forties who had recovered from COVID-19. The CDR3 nucleotides are TGTGCCAGCAGCCTGCCAATCCCCGAGCGGCCGACCTCCTACAATGAGCAGTTCTTC. Encoded protein: CASSLPIPERPTSYNEQFF.